The 22 T cell receptor beta chains given below trace back to one sample, sequenced in a study of T cells in women clearing cervical HPV infection. Here immunoSEQ multiplex PCR was the method, and the copy in TCRdb shows in-frame clones only, minus some. The listing records roughly 35,000 clones. Input material: blood buffy coat. These receptors all stem from a woman aged 18 to 69 with a cervical HPV16 infection that either progressed to CIN3+ or cleared (not recorded which).

On this clone itself: The read gets to within 3 residues of the CDR3 end, and the germline J gene fills in the rest. J is TRBJ2-7 and V is TRBV5-1; D perhaps matches TRBD1 (5 bases). Germline assignment: CDR1 SGHRS and CDR2 YFSETQ. V was trimmed by 2 bases and J by 3 bases, leaving 9 bases between them. The CDR3 totals 13 residues. The sequenced CDR3 bases are TGCGCCAGCAGCTTCCAGGGTGACTACGAG. Amino acids: CASSFQGDYE. The entire CDR3 sequence reads CASSFQGDYEQYF.

Remarks on this clone: The read terminates 3 residues ahead of where the CDR3 ends, so the germline J gene completes it. The V and J genes are TRBV7-9 and TRBJ1-2; no reliable D call. The CDR3 has 13 residues. CDR1 SEHNR and CDR2 FQNEAQ come from the germline V gene (reference sequence). The part of the CDR3 DNA that was read is TGTGCCAGCAGCTTAGCACACAGCAATGAA. Encoded protein: CASSLAHSNE. The whole CDR3 region reads CASSLAHSNEYTF. Variable domain in full (rest from reference TRBV7-9 and TRBJ1-2): DTGVSQNPRHKITKRGQNVTFRCDPISEHNRLYWYRQTLGQGPEFLTYFQNEAQLEKSRLLSDRFSAERPKGSFSTLEIQRTEQGDSAMYLCASSLAHSNEYTFGSGTRLTVV.

As concerns this clone: The missing CDR3 end, 3 residues past where the read stops, is filled in from the germline J gene. The J gene is TRBJ2-1, the V gene TRBV5-1; weak D call: TRBD2 (5 bases). The CDR3 consists of 15 residues. Germline CDR1 reads SGHRS; CDR2 reads YFSETQ. The ends were cut back, 4 bases at V and 0 bases at J, with 11 bases in the middle. CDR3 residues: CASSADYTSYNEQFF. Partial CDR3 DNA: TGCGCCAGCAGCGCAGACTATACCTCCTACAATGAG.

CDR3 in amino acids: CASSQTQDRYGYEQYF. The CDR3 DNA, read in part, is TGTGCCAGCTCACAAACCCAGGACAGGTACGGCTACGAG. The chain is built from TRBV18 and TRBJ2-7, with 7 nucleotides matching TRBD1. From the germline J gene comes the end of the CDR3, since the read stops 3 residues before it. The germline CDR1 and CDR2 sequences are KGHSH and LQKENI. CDR3 size: 16 residues. V shed 4 bases and J 3 bases; nucleotides not matched to a gene: 12.

A note on this clone: The CDR3 extends 3 residues past the end of the read, so its final part is completed from the germline J gene. The chain is built from TRBV20-1 and TRBJ1-1; TRBD1 might be the D (5 bases). Trimming removed 2 bases at V and 7 bases at J, with 11 bases between. Per germline, CDR1 DFQATT and CDR2 SNEGSKA (reference sequence). The CDR3 covers 12 residues. The CDR3 spells CSARSGVVEAFF. The sequenced part of the CDR3 DNA is TGCAGTGCTAGATCGGGGGTAGTTGAA.

As regards this clone: The read terminates 3 residues ahead of where the CDR3 ends, so the germline J gene completes it. The chain is built from TRBV20-1 and TRBJ1-2, with 9 bases that match TRBD1. Germline V CDR1 and CDR2: DFQATT, SNEGSKA (reference sequence). Trimming at V came to 7 bases and at J to 6 bases, leaving 15 bases not matched to a gene. This CDR3 is built from 15 residues. CDR3 amino acids: CSDRTGEGFPHGYTF. The CDR3 bases that were read are TGCAGTGACCGGACAGGGGAGGGCTTCCCCCATGGC.

Note on this clone: Read data end 3 residues before the CDR3 end; the end is taken from the germline J gene. The chain uses TRBV29-1 and TRBJ2-7; D is uncertain. The CDR3 runs to 15 residues. V was pared by 5 bases and J by 0 bases, with 17 bases between. The germline V gene has CDR1 SQVTM and CDR2 ANQGSEA. CDR3: CSVSSWQARSYEQYF. CDR3 bases read: TGCAGCGTTTCTTCCTGGCAGGCGCGCTCCTACGAG.

Comments on this clone: Read data end 3 residues before the CDR3 end; the end is taken from the germline J gene. This chain links TRBV20-1 with TRBJ1-6, with a tentative D call TRBD1 (6 bases). The CDR3 is 16 amino acids. Germline CDR1 is DFQATT and CDR2 is SNEGSKA (reference sequence). V lost 4 bases and J lost 0, with 13 bases in between. CDR3 DNA (partial): TGCAGTGCTACAGGGGCCCTAAGCTCCTATAATTCACCC. Residues: CSATGALSSYNSP. The entire CDR3 is CSATGALSSYNSPLHF.

CDR3 loop: CASSTPGDSNQPQHF. Incomplete CDR3 DNA: TGTGCCAGTAGTACGCCGGGGGATAGCAATCAGCCC. The rearrangement uses TRBV19 and TRBJ1-5, with D possibly being TRBD1 (5 bases). With the read ending 3 residues before the CDR3 end, the germline J gene is used to fill in that end. The germline V gene has CDR1 LNHDA and CDR2 SQIVND (reference sequence). The V gene lost 4 bases and the J gene lost 0 bases, with 10 bases spanning the gap. CDR3 length equals 15 residues.

To note about this clone: Read sequence stops 3 residues before the CDR3 end, and the germline J gene provides the missing end. The chain links TRBV7-2 to TRBJ2-3; TRBD2 is a possible D gene (6 bases). The CDR3 consists of 14 residues. Deletions cut 3 bases from V and 2 bases from J, with 9 bases between. Germline V gene sequence: CDR1 SGHTA, CDR2 FQGNSA. CDR3 DNA, as far as it was read: TGTGCCAGCAGCTTTACGGACTACACAGATACG. Translation gives CASSFTDYTDT. The full CDR3 protein is CASSFTDYTDTQYF. Looking up the rest from reference TRBV7-2 and TRBJ2-3 gives the full variable domain: GAGVSQSPSNKVTEKGKDVELRCDPISGHTALYWYRQSLGQGLEFLIYFQGNSAPDKSGLPSDRFSAERTGGSVSTLTIQRTQQEDSAVYLCASSFTDYTDTQYFGPGTRLTVL.

With respect to this clone: The read terminates 3 residues before the CDR3 end, so the remaining end is supplied by the germline J gene. The rearrangement joins TRBV20-1 to TRBJ1-5, with 9 nucleotides matching TRBD1. This CDR3 spans 15 amino acids. Unmatched junction bases numbered 7, after V lost 6 bases and J lost 1 base. CDR1 and CDR2 (germline): DFQATT, SNEGSKA (reference sequence). The chain's CDR3 is CSAARGQGSNQPQHF. The DNA read from the CDR3 is TGCAGTGCAGCTCGGGGACAGGGAAGCAATCAGCCC.

As concerns this clone: The read comes to an end 3 residues before the CDR3 does, leaving the germline J gene to fill in the end. This chain links TRBV5-4 with TRBJ2-3; 10 nucleotides agree with TRBD1. The germline gives CDR1 SGHNT, CDR2 YYREEE (reference sequence). The CDR3 loop spans 14 amino acids. The CDR3 sequence: CASSPTGGSETQYF. The DNA read from the CDR3 is TGTGCCAGCAGCCCGACAGGGGGCTCGGAGACG. The full variable domain, rest sourced from reference TRBV5-4 and TRBJ2-3, is ETGVTQSPTHLIKTRGQQVTLRCSSQSGHNTVSWYQQALGQGPQFIFQYYREEENGRGNFPPRFSGLQFPNYSSELNVNALELDDSALYLCASSPTGGSETQYFGPGTRLTVL.

With regard to this clone: The CDR3 end is not reached by the read, which stops 3 residues before it; the germline J gene fills it in. The chain carries TRBV7-2 and TRBJ1-2; D unclear. CDR3 size: 13 residues. Germline V gives CDR1 SGHTA, CDR2 FQGNSA. The chain's CDR3 is CASSLGSRVDYTF. CDR3 DNA (partial): TGTGCCAGCAGCTTAGGGAGTCGGGTCGAC.

On this clone itself: The read ends 3 residues shy of where the CDR3 ends; the end is completed using the germline J gene. The V gene is TRBV11-3, the J gene TRBJ2-1; 10 bases align to TRBD2. Trimming cost V 1 base and J 5 bases; bases outside gene matches: 2. The CDR3 has 15 amino acids. The germline V gene encodes CDR1 SGHNT and CDR2 YENEEA. The part of the CDR3 DNA that was read is TGTGCCAGCAGCTTAGGTGGACTAGCGGACAATGAG. This gives the protein CASSLGGLADNE. The full CDR3 protein is CASSLGGLADNEQFF.

Concerning this clone itself: The read ends 3 residues before the CDR3 terminus; that terminus is restored from the germline J gene. This chain uses TRBV19 with TRBJ2-4; TRBD1 matches 10 bases. Germline CDR1 and CDR2: LNHDA and SQIVND (reference sequence). The CDR3 extends over 14 amino acids. The CDR3 reads CASSRDRGGYGQYF. The part of the CDR3 DNA that was read is TGTGCCAGTAGTAGGGACAGGGGAGGCTATGGT. Full variable domain (missing parts from reference TRBV19 and TRBJ2-4): DGGITQSPKYLFRKEGQNVTLSCEQNLNHDAMYWYRQDPGQGLRLIYYSQIVNDFQKGDIAEGYSVSREKKESFPLTVTSAQKNPTAFYLCASSRDRGGYGQYFGAGTRLSVL.

In regard to this clone: The read terminates 3 residues before the CDR3 end, so the remaining end is supplied by the germline J gene. The chain combines TRBV5-6 with TRBJ2-1, with 11 positions matching TRBD2. Germline V gene sequence: CDR1 SGHDT, CDR2 YYEEEE. V dropped 4 bases and J dropped 8; count of bases not matched to a gene: 5. The CDR3 runs 14 residues. The DNA read from the CDR3 is TGTGCCAGCAGCCCTGGACTAGCGGGCGATGAG. Protein sequence: CASSPGLAGDE. The entire CDR3 sequence reads CASSPGLAGDEQFF.

As for this clone: The read falls 3 residues short of the CDR3 end, and the missing part is taken from the germline J gene. The chain joins TRBV19 to TRBJ1-1; TRBD1 agrees at 7 bases. The CDR3 totals 14 residues. Germline CDR1 and CDR2: LNHDA and SQIVND (reference sequence). Trimming removed 3 bases from V and 4 bases from J; junction bases left unmatched: 5. Partial CDR3 DNA: TGTGCCAGTAGTATCTCCCCAGGGGGCACTGAA. This codes for CASSISPGGTE. The CDR3 as a whole reads CASSISPGGTEAFF.

With respect to this clone: The CDR3 end is not reached by the read, which stops 3 residues before it; the germline J gene fills it in. The chain joins TRBV6-1 to TRBJ2-5, with D maybe TRBD1 (5 bases). Per germline, CDR1 MNHNS and CDR2 SASEGT. This CDR3 has 15 amino acids. V was pared by 2 bases and J by 2 bases, with 12 bases between. Partial CDR3 DNA: TGTGCCAGCAGTGAACTGGGGCAAAATCAAGAGACC. This gives the protein CASSELGQNQET. The whole CDR3 protein reads CASSELGQNQETQYF.

Details on this clone: The read finishes 3 residues shy of the CDR3 end, and the germline J gene is used to complete it. The chain is built from TRBV6-1 and TRBJ2-4; D is perhaps TRBD1 (6 bases). This CDR3 spans 15 amino acids. Looked up from germline, CDR1 is MNHNS and CDR2 is SASEGT. The CDR3 reads CASSEAQGYYYGQYF. CDR3 bases read: TGTGCCAGCAGTGAAGCACAGGGTTACTACTATGGT.

Remarks on this clone: The read falls 3 residues short of the CDR3 end, and the missing part is taken from the germline J gene. The rearrangement uses TRBV20-1 and TRBJ2-3; weak D call: TRBD2 (7 bases). The V end lost 4 bases, the J end lost 2 bases, and 16 bases lay between the germline ends. Germline values: CDR1 DFQATT, CDR2 SNEGSKA (reference sequence). There are 15 residues in the CDR3. The CDR3 protein is CSATRGGGYTDTQYF. The CDR3 bases that were read are TGCAGTGCTACTAGAGGGGGGGGCTACACAGATACG.

Remarks on this clone: The read comes to an end 3 residues before the CDR3 does, leaving the germline J gene to fill in the end. The sample carries other DNA sequences with the same CDR3. V gene TRBV5-1 combines with J gene TRBJ2-5; TRBD1 matches 7 bases. J gave up 5 bases and V 0 bases, and 4 bases lay outside the gene matches. This CDR3 contains 14 residues. Germline-derived CDR1 and CDR2 are SGHRS and YFSETQ. CDR3: CASSLGQGSETQYF. CDR3 DNA (partial): TGCGCCAGCAGCTTGGGACAGGGATCTGAGACC.

The CDR3 spells CASSQGTPGTESNQPQHF. CDR3 DNA (partial): TGTGCCAGCAGCCAGGGTACCCCCGGGACAGAGAGCAATCAGCCC. This chain connects TRBV4-2 to TRBJ1-5, with 7 bases matching TRBD1. The read terminates 3 residues ahead of where the CDR3 ends, so the germline J gene completes it. The ends lost 3 bases at V and 1 base at J; junction bases unmatched: 12. Germline V gene sequence: CDR1 LGHNA, CDR2 YNFKEQ. The length of the CDR3 is 18 residues.